These 21 T cell receptor beta chains came from one sample sequenced in a study of cytomegalovirus exposure and HLA in healthy donors. Vbeta (60) and Jbeta (13) primers were used in the PCR. Assay used: immunoSEQ multiplex PCR; TCRdb lists only in-frame clones, some missing. The sample has under 150,000 clones, 65% to 85% seen once. Sequencing was performed on PBMCs. These receptors all stem from a woman aged 30 to 39 in good health and CMV-seropositive.

The chain uses TRBV5-1 and TRBJ2-5; possible D gene TRBD1, 6 bases. Matching the DNA end better, TRBJ2-7 makes the J call doubtful. The germline V gene has CDR1 SGHRS and CDR2 YFSETQ. The CDR3 length is 13 residues. Here the CDR3 DNA reads TGCGCCAGCAGTTTTTCAGGGGACTACGAGCAGTACTTC. It encodes CASSFSGDYEQYF.

The V and J genes are TRBV6-7 and TRBJ2-7; 12 nucleotides agree with TRBD1. TRBV6-7 is assigned to the ORF class and has an uncertain function. The CDR3 spans 15 residues. V dropped 10 bases and J dropped 4; count of bases not matched to a gene: 11. The CDR3 region is CAIEPPGQGAYEQYF. The CDR3 coding sequence is TGTGCCATCGAACCACCGGGACAGGGGGCATACGAGCAGTACTTC.

This clone was found a few times. This chain joins TRBV5-1 and TRBJ2-2; the D gene is possibly TRBD2 (6 bases). V lost 0 bases, J lost 7 bases, and 13 bases lay in between. CDR1 and CDR2 from the germline V gene are SGHRS and YFSETQ. The CDR3 consists of 15 residues. As DNA, the CDR3 is TGCGCCAGCAGCTTGGCCGAGATAGCGGACGGGGAGCTGTTTTTT. It specifies CASSLAEIADGELFF.

The CDR3 here is CASSYSGGETNYGYTF. CDR3 in DNA: TGTGCCAGCAGTTACTCGGGAGGGGAAACTAACTATGGCTACACCTTC. The V and J genes are TRBV6-5 and TRBJ1-2, with D possibly TRBD1 on 5 matching bases. The length of the CDR3 is 16 residues. V shed 0 bases and J shed 0 bases, with 11 bases lying between them. Looked up from germline, CDR1 is MNHEY and CDR2 is SVGAGI.

The chain is built from TRBV18 and TRBJ1-1; TRBD1 agrees at 7 bases. With 1 base clipped from V and 3 bases from J, the junction kept 2 bases outside the gene matches. CDR1 KGHSH and CDR2 LQKENI come from the germline V gene. The CDR3 consists of 14 residues. Written as DNA, the CDR3 is TGTGCCAGCTCACCACAGGGGGCGCACACTGAAGCTTTCTTT. It specifies CASSPQGAHTEAFF.

V is TRBV7-2 and J is TRBJ2-7; 12 nucleotides line up with TRBD2. The V and J ends lost 1 base and 5 bases, in that order; junction bases with no gene match: 0. The CDR3 consists of 14 residues. CDR1 and CDR2 (germline): SGHTA, FQGNSA. CDR3 sequence (DNA): TGTGCCAGCAGCTTAGGACTAGCGGGAGACGAGCAGTACTTC. Residues: CASSLGLAGDEQYF.

The chain recombines TRBV11-3 with TRBJ2-7, with 14 bases fitting TRBD2. The CDR3 spans 17 residues. Per the germline V gene, CDR1 is SGHNT and CDR2 is YENEEA. With V trimmed by 0 bases and J by 7 bases, 8 bases remained unmatched. Written as DNA, the CDR3 is TGTGCCAGCAGCTTAGATGCCCGGACTAGCGGGAGGCTGGAGCAGTACTTC. This codes for CASSLDARTSGRLEQYF.

The chain is built from TRBV5-1 and TRBJ1-1, with D uncertain. This CDR3 is 12 amino acids long. V lost 2 bases to trimming and J lost 4 bases, with 6 bases between them. CDR1 and CDR2 (germline): SGHRS, YFSETQ. CDR3 sequence: CASSFEGTEAFF. DNA of the CDR3: TGCGCCAGCAGCTTTGAGGGCACTGAAGCTTTCTTT.

The chain uses TRBV5-6 and TRBJ2-4; tentative D call: TRBD1 (6 bases). The CDR3 sequence is 14 residues long. Trimming left V 4 bases short and J 12 bases short, with 20 bases between. Germline loops: CDR1 SGHDT, CDR2 YYEEEE. This chain's CDR3 is CASSPPTQGQAQYF. Here the CDR3 DNA reads TGTGCCAGCAGCCCCCCCACCCAGGGGCAAGCTCAGTACTTC.

The chain is built from TRBV18 and TRBJ1-3; unclear D gene. This CDR3 is 16 amino acids long. From germline, CDR1 is KGHSH and CDR2 LQKENI. The germline V and J ends were trimmed by 0 bases and 0 bases, with 9 bases remaining between them. The CDR3 spells CASSPPLGYSGNTIYF. CDR3 DNA: TGTGCCAGCTCACCACCCCTGGGCTACTCTGGAAACACCATATATTTT.

V gene TRBV6-1 combines with J gene TRBJ1-1; weak D call: TRBD1 (5 bases). Trimming took 7 bases from V and 0 from J, leaving 12 bases between them. The CDR3 contains 14 residues. From germline, CDR1 is MNHNS and CDR2 SASEGT. The CDR3 nucleotides read TGTGCCAGCACCGTACAGGCGTTGAACACTGAAGCTTTCTTT. It codes for CASTVQALNTEAFF.

This clone was counted between two and nine times. The gene calls are TRBV19 and TRBJ2-1, with 14 bases that match TRBD2. After removal of 9 bases from V and 7 bases from J, the junction contained 11 bases not matched to a gene. The germline CDR1 and CDR2 sequences are LNHDA and SQIVND (reference sequence). The CDR3 loop spans 16 amino acids. The CDR3 protein is CASKGAGTSGSNEQFF. Written as DNA, the CDR3 is TGTGCCAGCAAAGGGGCCGGGACTAGCGGGAGTAATGAGCAGTTCTTC.

This chain links TRBV10-3 with TRBJ2-7; TRBD2 aligns across 8 bases. Germline CDR1 ENHRY, CDR2 SYGVKD. Unmatched junction bases numbered 2, after V lost 10 bases and J lost 0 bases. This CDR3 is 12 amino acids long. CDR3 amino acids: CASGGSSYEQYF. In DNA, the CDR3 is TGTGCCAGCGGGGGGAGCTCCTACGAGCAGTACTTC.

The J gene is TRBJ1-5, the V gene TRBV30; no reliable D call. This CDR3 region has 14 residues. The germline V gene has CDR1 GTSNPN and CDR2 SVGIG (reference sequence). Between the trimmed V and J ends, which lost 0 bases and 1 base, there was a span of 7 bases. The CDR3 sequence: CAWSVGGSNQPQHF. For the CDR3, the DNA is TGTGCCTGGAGTGTAGGAGGGAGCAATCAGCCCCAGCATTTT.

The V call is TRBV7-6, the J call TRBJ2-3; TRBD1 matches 7 bases. The CDR3 extends over 16 amino acids. Germline V gene data show CDR1 as SGHVS and CDR2 as FNYEAQ. The junction had 7 bases not matched to a gene; V was cut back by 2 bases and J by 2 bases. The CDR3 loop is CASSLHRGPATDTQYF. CDR3 nucleotide sequence: TGTGCCAGCAGCTTACACAGGGGCCCCGCCACAGATACGCAGTATTTT.

The CDR3 region has the DNA TGTGCCAGCAGCTCCCGACCACTCAGGACAGGGATTAACACCGGGGAGCTGTTTTTT. It specifies CASSSRPLRTGINTGELFF. The V gene is TRBV9, the J gene TRBJ2-2, with 8 bases identical to TRBD1. J was trimmed by 2 bases and V by 4 bases; bases with no gene match: 16. This CDR3 is built from 19 residues. CDR1 SGDLS and CDR2 YYNGEE come from the germline V gene. The variable domain in full, with the rest retrieved from reference TRBV9 and TRBJ2-2, is DSGVTQTPKHLITATGQRVTLRCSPRSGDLSVYWYQQSLDQGLQFLIQYYNGEERAKGNILERFSAQQFPDLHSELNLSSLELGDSALYFCASSSRPLRTGINTGELFFGEGSRLTVL.

In the case of this clone: Additional DNA sequences in this sample encode the identical CDR3. The gene calls are TRBV5-1 and TRBJ2-3; the match to TRBD2 covers 12 bases. Trimming cost V 4 bases and J 9 bases; bases outside gene matches: 9. This CDR3 region has 15 residues. Germline CDR1 and CDR2: SGHRS and YFSETQ. This CDR3 is CASSGTSGPLGTQYF. The CDR3 bases are TGCGCCAGCAGCGGGACTAGCGGGCCCCTCGGCACGCAGTATTTT.

Concerning this clone: Germline and junction disagree at one end, which may indicate a read error. The chain employs TRBV7-9 and TRBJ1-1, with unresolved D. This CDR3 is 13 amino acids long. CDR1 SEHNR and CDR2 FQNEAQ come from the germline V gene (reference sequence). The CDR3 bases are TGTTCCAGCAGAATTCCCATGAACACTGAAGCTTTCTTT. It encodes CSSRIPMNTEAFF.

This clone was found once. The V call is TRBV6-6, the J call TRBJ1-2, with D possibly being TRBD1 (6 bases). Between the trimmed V and J ends, which lost 7 bases and 0 bases, there was a span of 12 bases. This CDR3 contains 14 residues. The germline V gene encodes CDR1 MNHNY and CDR2 SVGAGI (reference sequence). The CDR3 reads CASTPRGTNYGYTF. In DNA form, the CDR3 reads TGTGCCAGCACCCCGAGGGGGACTAACTATGGCTACACCTTC.

The chain employs TRBV29-1 and TRBJ1-2, with D perhaps TRBD1 (6 bases). CDR3 size: 12 residues. Germline V gene sequence: CDR1 SQVTM, CDR2 ANQGSEA. V dropped 4 bases and J dropped 8 bases, with 14 bases sitting between them. The CDR3 sequence is CSVGGGTNGYTF. The CDR3, as DNA: TGCAGCGTTGGGGGGGGGACAAACGGCTACACCTTC.

This clone came up a few times. In DNA, the CDR3 is TGTGCCAGCAGGGTAGGGGACACTGAAGCTTTCTTT. Its translation: CASRVGDTEAFF. This rearrangement joins TRBV27 to TRBJ1-1; TRBD1 might be the D (5 bases). Trimming stripped 6 bases from V and 3 bases from J, with 8 bases between. CDR3 length equals 12 residues. Germline V gives CDR1 MNHEY, CDR2 SMNVEV (reference sequence).